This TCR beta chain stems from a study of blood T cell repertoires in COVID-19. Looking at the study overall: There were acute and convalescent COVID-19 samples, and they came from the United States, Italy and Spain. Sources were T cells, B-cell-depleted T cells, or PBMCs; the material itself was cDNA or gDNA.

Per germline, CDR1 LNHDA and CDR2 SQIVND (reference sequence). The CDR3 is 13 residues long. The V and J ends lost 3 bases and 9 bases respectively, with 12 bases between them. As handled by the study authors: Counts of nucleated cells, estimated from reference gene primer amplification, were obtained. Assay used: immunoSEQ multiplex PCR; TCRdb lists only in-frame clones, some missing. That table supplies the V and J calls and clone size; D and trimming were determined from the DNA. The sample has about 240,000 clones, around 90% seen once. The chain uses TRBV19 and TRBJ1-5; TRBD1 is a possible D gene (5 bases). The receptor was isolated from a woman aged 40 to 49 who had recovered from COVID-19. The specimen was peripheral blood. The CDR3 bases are TGTGCCAGTAGTATGGACACCCTGGGGCCCCAGCATTTT. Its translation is CASSMDTLGPQHF.